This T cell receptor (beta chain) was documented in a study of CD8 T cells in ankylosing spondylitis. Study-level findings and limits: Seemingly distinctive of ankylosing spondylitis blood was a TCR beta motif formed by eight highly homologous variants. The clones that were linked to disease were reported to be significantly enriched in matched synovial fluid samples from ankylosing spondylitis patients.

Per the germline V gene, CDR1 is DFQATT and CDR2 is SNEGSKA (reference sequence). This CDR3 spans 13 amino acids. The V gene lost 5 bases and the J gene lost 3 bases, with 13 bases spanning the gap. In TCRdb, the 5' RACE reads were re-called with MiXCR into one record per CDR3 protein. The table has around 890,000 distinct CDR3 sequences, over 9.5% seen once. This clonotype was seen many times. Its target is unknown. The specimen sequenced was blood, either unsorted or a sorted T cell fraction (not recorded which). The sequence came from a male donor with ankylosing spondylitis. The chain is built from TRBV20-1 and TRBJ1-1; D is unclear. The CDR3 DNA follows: TGCAGTGCTTCCGAGGTGGCGGACACTGAAGCTTTCTTT. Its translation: CSASEVADTEAFF.